A single sample is the source of the 23 T cell receptor beta chains below, sequenced in a study of Ad26.COV2.S vaccination and SARS-CoV-2 variants. Clones were read by immunoSEQ multiplex PCR, and TCRdb kept only the in-frame ones, dropping some. The sample gives about 420,000 clones, roughly 90% of which show up once; roughly 4% is in the top ten. The treatment: 19 received Ad26.COV2.S at low or high dose, single or two shots; roughly five received placebo; per-sample allocation not given. Samples were taken on day 63 after the first vaccine or placebo injection. This sample comprised peripheral blood, obtained in a trial of Ad26.COV2.S vaccine versus placebo. Source of these receptors: a person aged 18-65 years who received the Ad26.COV2.S COVID-19 vaccine or a placebo.

This clone occurred once. The V gene is TRBV5-4, the J gene TRBJ2-5, with D possibly called TRBD1 or TRBD2 (6 bases each). Germline CDR1 and CDR2: SGHNT and YYREEE (reference sequence). Trimming took 7 bases from V and 5 from J, leaving 12 bases between them. The CDR3 is 12 residues long. DNA for the CDR3: TGTGCCAGCGGCCGGGGGCGGGAGACCCAGTACTTC. Its protein product is CASGRGRETQYF.

The chain links TRBV4-1 to TRBJ1-6; 8 positions agree with TRBD1. Germline V gene lookup returns CDR1 MGHRA and CDR2 YSYEKL. V lost 4 bases, J lost 9 bases, and 14 bases stayed unmatched. This CDR3 region has 17 residues. The CDR3 is CASSLGQGRSLGSPLHF. The CDR3 coding sequence is TGCGCCAGCAGCCTCGGACAGGGACGATCGCTTGGTTCACCCCTCCACTTT.

J is TRBJ1-2 and V is TRBV15, with unresolved D. Germline CDR1 reads LNHNV; CDR2 reads YYDKDF (reference sequence). V was shortened by 0 bases and J by 0 bases, with 8 bases between the two germline ends. The CDR3 loop spans 15 amino acids. CDR3 in DNA: TGTGCCACCAGCAGAGAGGGGTTAGCTAACTATGGCTACACCTTC. Its translation is CATSREGLANYGYTF.

The V gene is TRBV5-4, the J gene TRBJ2-7, with 8 bases identical to TRBD1. Germline V lookup: CDR1 SGHNT, CDR2 YYREEE (reference sequence). The ends lost 5 bases at V and 2 bases at J; junction bases unmatched: 9. This CDR3 contains 15 residues. The CDR3, as DNA: TGTGCCAGCAGTTCGGACAGGGACCCACCCTACGAGCAGTACTTC. Its protein is CASSSDRDPPYEQYF.

The chain employs TRBV6-4 and TRBJ1-3; no clear D. The CDR3 has 16 residues. Trimming pared 0 bases from V and 0 bases from J, leaving 9 bases between. Germline V gene lookup returns CDR1 MRHNA and CDR2 SNTAGT. The CDR3 loop is CASSDSGPSSGNTIYF. The DNA of the CDR3 is TGTGCCAGCAGTGACTCGGGCCCGAGCTCTGGAAACACCATATATTTT.

This rearrangement joins TRBV7-2 to TRBJ1-6; D is uncertain. Germline CDR1 is SGHTA and CDR2 is FQGNSA. Between the trimmed V and J ends, which lost 1 base and 2 bases, there was a span of 12 bases. CDR3 length: 17 residues. Written as DNA, the CDR3 is TGTGCCAGCAGCTTAGTGGGCACTGAACCCTATAATTCACCCCTCCACTTT. Amino acids: CASSLVGTEPYNSPLHF.

The chain carries TRBV3-1 (or the pseudogene TRBV3-2) and TRBJ2-7; 8 bases match TRBD1. This CDR3 comprises 14 residues. CDR1 is LGHDT and CDR2 is YNNKEL in the germline V gene (reference sequence). V gave up 4 bases and J gave up 4 bases; unmatched junction bases: 6. Written as DNA, the CDR3 is TGTGCCAGCAGCCGTGGGACAGGATTATACGAGCAGTACTTC. This gives the protein CASSRGTGLYEQYF.

The chain joins TRBV7-2 to TRBJ2-2, with 9 bases fitting TRBD1. The ends lost 5 bases at V and 4 bases at J; junction bases unmatched: 8. Germline loops: CDR1 SGHTA, CDR2 FQGNSA. The CDR3 has 16 amino acids. CDR3 region: CASSPPGQGGTGELFF. CDR3 sequence (DNA): TGTGCCAGCAGCCCACCGGGACAGGGAGGCACCGGGGAGCTGTTTTTT.

This clone was seen more than once but under ten times. This chain connects TRBV27 to TRBJ1-2; 7 bases map to TRBD1. The CDR3 is 15 residues long. Germline loops: CDR1 MNHEY, CDR2 SMNVEV (reference sequence). J lost 2 bases, V lost 5 bases, and 8 bases had no gene match. The CDR3 here is CASSPTPTGNYGYTF. The CDR3 nucleotides are TGTGCCAGCAGTCCCACCCCGACAGGGAACTATGGCTACACCTTC.

The chain combines TRBV19 with TRBJ1-5; 8 nucleotides agree with TRBD1. Germline-derived CDR1 and CDR2 are LNHDA and SQIVND (reference sequence). CDR3 length: 14 residues. The V segment lost 6 bases and the J segment 6 bases; nucleotides outside the gene matches: 7. CDR3 coding DNA: TGTGCCAGTAGCAAGCGGACAGGGTTTCAGCCCCAGCATTTT. Its translation is CASSKRTGFQPQHF.

This clone was detected only a few times. CDR3 loop: CASSLVAEGNQPQHF. The CDR3 DNA follows: TGTGCCAGCAGCTTAGTGGCGGAGGGAAATCAGCCCCAGCATTTT. The chain combines TRBV7-9 with TRBJ1-5; no definite D call. The CDR3 has 15 amino acids. CDR1 and CDR2 (germline): SEHNR, FQNEAQ (reference sequence). Trimming cost V 1 base and J 4 bases, with 11 bases left between them.

This clone was seen more than once but under ten times. The chain couples TRBV4-3 to TRBJ2-6; D is uncertain. Per the germline V gene, CDR1 is LGHNA and CDR2 is YSLEER. The CDR3 sequence is 15 residues long. V lost 0 bases and J 4 bases, leaving 7 bases between the germline ends. In DNA, the CDR3 is TGCGCCAGCAGCCAAGAGGGTCCGGGGGCCAACGTCCTGACTTTC. Translated, it gives CASSQEGPGANVLTF.

J is TRBJ2-7 and V is TRBV28, with a possible D match to TRBD1 (6 bases). Germline V CDR1 and CDR2: MDHEN, SYDVKM. The V end was cut by 6 bases, the J end by 0 bases, with 12 bases between. CDR3 size: 14 residues. The CDR3 coding sequence is TGTGCCAGCAGCCGTGGACAGTACTCCTACGAGCAGTACTTC. It encodes CASSRGQYSYEQYF.

The chain employs TRBV11-2 and TRBJ2-3; 7 bases are a match to TRBD2. Germline V gives CDR1 SGHAT, CDR2 FQNNGV. The length of the CDR3 is 16 residues. The J segment lost 2 bases and the V segment lost 1 base, leaving 6 bases of the junction unmatched. Here the CDR3 DNA reads TGTGCCAGCAGCTTAGGGCGGGGGAAATACACAGATACGCAGTATTTT. Encoded protein: CASSLGRGKYTDTQYF.

The J gene is TRBJ2-3, the V gene TRBV7-2, with 8 bases that match TRBD2. Germline CDR1 and CDR2: SGHTA and FQGNSA. CDR3 length equals 16 residues. Trimming took 5 bases from V and 2 from J; bases not matched to a gene: 9. This CDR3 reads CASSQRAGGPTDTQYF. The CDR3 bases are TGTGCCAGCAGCCAACGGGCGGGGGGCCCCACAGATACGCAGTATTTT.

The rearrangement joins TRBV7-9 to TRBJ2-3, with TRBD2 as a possible D gene (7 bases). V lost 6 bases and J 0 bases, leaving 19 bases between the germline ends. Germline V CDR1 and CDR2: SEHNR, FQNEAQ (reference sequence). The CDR3 has 17 amino acids. This CDR3 is CASRSYPGGPSTDTQYF. In DNA, the CDR3 is TGTGCCAGCAGATCCTACCCGGGGGGCCCAAGCACAGATACGCAGTATTTT. The full variable domain, in which reference TRBV7-9 and TRBJ2-3 provide the parts outside the CDR3, is DTGVSQNPRHKITKRGQNVTFRCDPISEHNRLYWYRQTLGQGPEFLTYFQNEAQLEKSRLLSDRFSAERPKGSFSTLEIQRTEQGDSAMYLCASRSYPGGPSTDTQYFGPGTRLTVL.

The chain has TRBV4-2 and TRBJ1-1; 8 nucleotides agree with TRBD1. J lost 0 bases, V lost 1 base, and 10 bases had no gene match. The CDR3 is 18 residues long. Germline CDR1 and CDR2: LGHNA and YNFKEQ. CDR3 coding DNA: TGTGCCAGCAGCCAAGCGGCAGGGGGCTTTAGCTTGAACACTGAAGCTTTCTTT. It is translated as CASSQAAGGFSLNTEAFF.

The genes are TRBV19 and TRBJ1-5, with 9 bases lining up with TRBD1. Per germline, CDR1 LNHDA and CDR2 SQIVND (reference sequence). There are 16 residues in the CDR3. The J segment lost 5 bases and the V segment lost 7 bases, leaving 12 bases of the junction unmatched. As DNA, the CDR3 is TGTGCCAGTATTGAGCGGGACAGGGAATTATATCAGCCCCAGCATTTT. Residues: CASIERDRELYQPQHF.

The gene calls are TRBV7-2 and TRBJ2-1; D not resolved. This CDR3 has 12 amino acids. Trimming removed 1 base from V and 10 bases from J, with 8 bases in between. Germline assignment: CDR1 SGHTA and CDR2 FQGNSA. As DNA, the CDR3 is TGTGCCAGCAGCTTAGAGGGTCGCGAGCAGTTCTTC. Translating it yields CASSLEGREQFF.

This chain links TRBV5-4 with TRBJ2-7; 9 positions match TRBD1. Germline lookup yields CDR1 SGHNT and CDR2 YYREEE (reference sequence). The CDR3 is 14 residues long. Germline trimming cut 0 bases from V and 4 bases from J; bases unmatched to any gene: 2. This chain's CDR3 is CASSLDRGPYEQYF. CDR3 in DNA: TGTGCCAGCAGCTTGGACAGGGGGCCGTACGAGCAGTACTTC.

This chain links TRBV30 with TRBJ1-1; D is unresolved. Trimming took off 3 bases at V and 5 bases at J, with 16 bases between the two ends. CDR3 length: 14 residues. Germline V gene data show CDR1 as GTSNPN and CDR2 as SVGIG (reference sequence). The CDR3 DNA follows: TGTGCCTGGAGGCGAGGTCCACTCAGGACTGAAGCTTTCTTT. Translation gives CAWRRGPLRTEAFF.

As DNA, the CDR3 is TGTGCCAGCAGTTTTGCCAGGTTCGAAAAACTGTTTTTT. Its protein is CASSFARFEKLFF. The rearrangement joins TRBV12-3 or TRBV12-4 to TRBJ1-4; unclear D gene. V was cut by 3 bases and J by 8 bases, with 10 bases left in between. The CDR3 consists of 13 residues.

V is TRBV14 and J is TRBJ2-7; 10 nucleotides line up with TRBD2. Trimming removed 0 bases from V and 0 bases from J; junction bases left unmatched: 8. The CDR3 spans 18 residues. The germline gives CDR1 SGHDN, CDR2 FVKESK. The CDR3 region is CASSQELAGETSSYEQYF. The CDR3 nucleotides read TGTGCCAGCAGCCAAGAGCTAGCGGGGGAGACCAGCTCCTACGAGCAGTACTTC.